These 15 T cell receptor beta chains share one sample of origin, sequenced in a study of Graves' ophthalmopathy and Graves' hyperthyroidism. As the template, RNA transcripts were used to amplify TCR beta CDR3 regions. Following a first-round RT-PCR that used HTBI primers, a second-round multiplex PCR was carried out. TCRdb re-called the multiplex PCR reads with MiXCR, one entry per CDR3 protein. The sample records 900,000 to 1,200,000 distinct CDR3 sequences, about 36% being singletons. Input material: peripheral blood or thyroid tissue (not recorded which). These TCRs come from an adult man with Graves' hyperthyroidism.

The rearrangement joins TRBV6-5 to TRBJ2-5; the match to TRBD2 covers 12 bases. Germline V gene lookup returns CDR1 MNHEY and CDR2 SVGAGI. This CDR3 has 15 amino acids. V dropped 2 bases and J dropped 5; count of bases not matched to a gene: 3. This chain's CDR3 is CASSYRLAGAETQYF. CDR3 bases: TGTGCCAGCAGTTACCGACTAGCGGGAGCCGAGACCCAGTACTTC.

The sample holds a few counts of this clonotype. In nucleotides, the CDR3 is TGTGCCAGCAGACACGTCGGGGGTAACGAGCAGTACTTC. This codes for CASRHVGGNEQYF. The chain is built from TRBV12-3 or TRBV12-4 and TRBJ2-7; D perhaps matches TRBD2 (6 bases). The CDR3 runs to 13 residues. V lost 6 bases to trimming and J lost 5 bases, with 14 bases between them.

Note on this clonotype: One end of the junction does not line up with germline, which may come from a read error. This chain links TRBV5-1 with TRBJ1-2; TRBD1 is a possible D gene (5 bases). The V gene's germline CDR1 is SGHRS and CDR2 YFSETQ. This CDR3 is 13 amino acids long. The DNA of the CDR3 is TGCGCCAGCAGCTTGGAACGGGACTTTGTGGCTGCCTTC. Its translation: CASSLERDFVAAF.

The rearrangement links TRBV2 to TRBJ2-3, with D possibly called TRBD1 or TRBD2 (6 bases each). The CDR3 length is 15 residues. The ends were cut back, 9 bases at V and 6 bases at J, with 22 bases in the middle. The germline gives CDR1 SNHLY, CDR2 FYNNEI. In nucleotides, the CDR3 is TGTGCCAGTAGTACCCCGACAGGAGGGCGCGATACGCAGTATTTT. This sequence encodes CASSTPTGGRDTQYF.

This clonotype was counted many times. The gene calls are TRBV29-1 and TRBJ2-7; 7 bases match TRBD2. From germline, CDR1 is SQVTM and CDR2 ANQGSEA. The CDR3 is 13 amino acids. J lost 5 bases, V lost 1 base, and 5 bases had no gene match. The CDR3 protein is CSVEGLAHDEQYF. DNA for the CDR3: TGCAGCGTTGAAGGACTAGCTCACGACGAGCAGTACTTC.

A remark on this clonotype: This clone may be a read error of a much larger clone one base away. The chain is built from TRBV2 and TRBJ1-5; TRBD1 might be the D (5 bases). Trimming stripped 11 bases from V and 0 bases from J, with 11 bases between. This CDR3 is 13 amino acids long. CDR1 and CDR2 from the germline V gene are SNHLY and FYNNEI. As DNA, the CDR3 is TGTGCCGGCCGGGGGGATAGCAATCAGCCCCAGCATTTT. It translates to CAGRGDSNQPQHF.

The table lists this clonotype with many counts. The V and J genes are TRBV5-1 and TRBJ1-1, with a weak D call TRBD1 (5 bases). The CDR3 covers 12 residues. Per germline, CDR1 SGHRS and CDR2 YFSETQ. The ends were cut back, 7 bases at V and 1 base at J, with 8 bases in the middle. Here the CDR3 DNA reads TGCGCCAGCCGGACAACGAACACTGAAGCTTTCTTT. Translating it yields CASRTTNTEAFF.

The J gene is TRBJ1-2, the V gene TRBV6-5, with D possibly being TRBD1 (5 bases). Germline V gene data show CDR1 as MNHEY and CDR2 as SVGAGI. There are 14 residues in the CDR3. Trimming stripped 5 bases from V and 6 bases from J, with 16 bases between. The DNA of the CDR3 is TGTGCCAGCAGTGATACAGGCGCGCTAGATGGCTACACCTTC. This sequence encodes CASSDTGALDGYTF.

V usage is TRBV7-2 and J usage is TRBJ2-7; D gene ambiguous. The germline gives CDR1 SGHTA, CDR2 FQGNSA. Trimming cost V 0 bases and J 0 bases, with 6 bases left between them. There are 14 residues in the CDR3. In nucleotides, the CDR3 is TGTGCCAGCAGCTTAGCGCCTCTCTCCTACGAGCAGTACTTC. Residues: CASSLAPLSYEQYF. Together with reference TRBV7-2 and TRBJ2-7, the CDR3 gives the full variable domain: GAGVSQSPSNKVTEKGKDVELRCDPISGHTALYWYRQSLGQGLEFLIYFQGNSAPDKSGLPSDRFSAERTGGSVSTLTIQRTQQEDSAVYLCASSLAPLSYEQYFGPGTRLTVT.

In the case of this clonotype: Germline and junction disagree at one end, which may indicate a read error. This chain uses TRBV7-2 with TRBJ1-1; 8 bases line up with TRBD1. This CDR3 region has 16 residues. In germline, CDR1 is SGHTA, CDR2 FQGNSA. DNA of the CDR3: TGCGCCAGCACCCCAAACAGGGGGACGGGAAACACTGAAGCTTTCTTT. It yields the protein CASTPNRGTGNTEAFF.

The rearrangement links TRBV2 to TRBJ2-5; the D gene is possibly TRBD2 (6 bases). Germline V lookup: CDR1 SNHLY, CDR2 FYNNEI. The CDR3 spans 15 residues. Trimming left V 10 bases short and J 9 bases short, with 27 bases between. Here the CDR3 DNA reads TGTGCCACCGAGGGTTGGAACACTGAAGCTAGCGCCCAGTACTTC. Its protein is CATEGWNTEASAQYF.

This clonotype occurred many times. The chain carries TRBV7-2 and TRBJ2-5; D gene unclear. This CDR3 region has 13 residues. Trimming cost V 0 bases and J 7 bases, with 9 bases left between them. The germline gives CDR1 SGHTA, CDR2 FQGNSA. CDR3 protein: CASSLATGRTQYF. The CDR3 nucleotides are TGTGCCAGCAGCTTAGCGACCGGAAGGACCCAGTACTTC.

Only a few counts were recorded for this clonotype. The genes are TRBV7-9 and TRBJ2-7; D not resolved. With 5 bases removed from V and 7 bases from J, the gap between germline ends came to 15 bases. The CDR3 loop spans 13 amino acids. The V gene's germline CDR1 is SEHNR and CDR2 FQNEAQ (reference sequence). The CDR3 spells CASSPPTREEQYF. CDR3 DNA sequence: TGTGCCAGCAGCCCACCTACGCGAGAGGAGCAGTACTTC.

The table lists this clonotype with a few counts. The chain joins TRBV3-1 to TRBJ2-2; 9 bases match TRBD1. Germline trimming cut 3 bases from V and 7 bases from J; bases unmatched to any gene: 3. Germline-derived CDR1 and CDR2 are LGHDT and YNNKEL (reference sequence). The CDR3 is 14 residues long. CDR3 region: CASSQGQGHGELFF. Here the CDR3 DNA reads TGTGCCAGCAGCCAGGGACAGGGCCACGGGGAGCTGTTTTTT.

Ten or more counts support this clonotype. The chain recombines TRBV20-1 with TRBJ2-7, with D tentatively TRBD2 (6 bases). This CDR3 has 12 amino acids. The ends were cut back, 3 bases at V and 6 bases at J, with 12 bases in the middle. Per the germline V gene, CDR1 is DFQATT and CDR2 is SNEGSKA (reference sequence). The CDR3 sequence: CSARPGAREQYF. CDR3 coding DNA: TGCAGTGCTAGGCCGGGAGCGCGCGAGCAGTACTTC.